A selection of T cell receptor beta chains follows, all from one sample in a study of CD8 T cell repertoires and HIV-1 epitope variants. TCRdb's table, derived via immunoSEQ multiplex PCR, lists solely in-frame clones and lacks some. The sample includes some 5,400 clones, around 66% of them seen just once. No cognate antigen is known for these TCRs. The source material was cultured CD8+ T cells derived from PBMCs. The receptors were sampled from a male donor with HIV. CDR3s include the opening cysteine and the closing phenylalanine or tryptophan. D genes are given only for firm matches. Not every row has a clone size; where given, it reads once, few, many or a size class.

d_call	clone_size	v_call	j_call	cdr3_aa	cdr3_nt
TRBD1	-	TRBV2	TRBJ2-7	CASSEGTGEYEQYF	TGTGCCAGCAGTGAAGGGACAGGGGAGTACGAGCAGTACTTC
-	few	TRBV28	TRBJ1-1	CASSSVRQGTEAFF	TGTGCCAGCAGTTCAGTCCGGCAGGGAACTGAAGCTTTCTTT
TRBD1	-	TRBV11-2	TRBJ2-2	CASSADRGKYTGELFF	TGTGCCAGCAGCGCAGACAGGGGAAAATACACCGGGGAGCTGTTTTTT
TRBD1	-	TRBV6-5	TRBJ2-2	CASSYGTGVGELFF	TGTGCCAGCAGTTACGGGACAGGGGTCGGGGAGCTGTTTTTT
TRBD2	-	TRBV4-3	TRBJ2-3	CASSRGLIAGGQDTQYF	TGCGCCAGCAGCCGTGGCCTAATAGCGGGGGGGCAAGATACGCAGTATTTT
TRBD2	once	TRBV27	TRBJ2-5	CASSPTGTSGGLETQYF	TGTGCCAGCAGCCCTACCGGGACTAGCGGGGGTTTAGAGACCCAGTACTTC
-	-	TRBV5-4	TRBJ1-4	CASSLTRDPNEKLFF	TGTGCCAGCAGCTTAACGCGGGATCCTAATGAAAAACTGTTTTTT
TRBD2	-	TRBV14	TRBJ2-7	CASSQDDRGSGSYEQYF	TGTGCCAGCAGCCAAGATGATCGAGGTAGCGGGAGCTACGAGCAGTACTTC
-	-	TRBV7-7	TRBJ2-3	CASSLEGSTDTQYF	TGTGCTAGCAGCTTGGAGGGGTCCACAGATACGCAGTATTTT
TRBD2	-	TRBV7-6	TRBJ2-1	CASSFSSGYDNEQFF	TGTGCCAGCAGCTTCTCTAGCGGATACGACAATGAGCAGTTCTTC
-	few	TRBV9	TRBJ2-5	CASSPQGIQETQYF	TGTGCCAGCAGCCCCCAAGGCATCCAAGAGACCCAGTACTTC
TRBD1	-	TRBV7-2	TRBJ2-5	CASSLRLTPGQVGETQYF	TGTGCCAGCAGCCTCCGCTTAACTCCGGGACAGGTGGGAGAGACCCAGTACTTC
-	-	TRBV21-1	TRBJ1-1	CASSKGRPALDRSYTEAFF	TGTGCCAGCAGCAAAGGAAGACCTGCTTTGGACAGAAGCTATACTGAAGCTTTCTTT
-	few	TRBV6-5	TRBJ1-2	CATFEGNLYGYTF	TGTGCCACATTTGAAGGGAACCTCTATGGCTACACCTTC
-	-	TRBV5-6	TRBJ2-1	CASSLRAEYNEQFF	TGTGCCAGCAGCTTGAGGGCAGAGTACAATGAGCAGTTCTTC
-	-	TRBV19	TRBJ2-7	CASSITSGVHYEQYF	TGTGCCAGTAGTATAACATCCGGGGTTCACTACGAGCAGTACTTC
TRBD1	-	TRBV18	TRBJ2-2	CASSPPAGQGSGELFF	TGTGCCAGCTCACCACCGGCGGGACAGGGTTCCGGGGAGCTGTTTTTT
-	-	TRBV2	TRBJ2-7	CASSEDRRPYEQYF	TGTGCCAGCAGTGAAGACCGGCGCCCCTACGAGCAGTACTTC
TRBD2	-	TRBV19	TRBJ2-1	CASSIRTSGTYNEQFF	TGTGCCAGTAGTATACGGACTAGCGGGACCTACAATGAGCAGTTCTTC
-	-	TRBV4-1	TRBJ2-2	CASSQEGNQMNTGELFF	TGCGCCAGCAGCCAAGAGGGGAATCAGATGAACACCGGGGAGCTGTTTTTT